The 14 T cell receptor beta chains below all came from one sample that was sequenced in a study of siplizumab effects on memory and regulatory T cells (dated 2019 in TCRdb). To prepare the library, the immunoSEQ multiplex PCR assay was applied. The table comes from immuneACCESS by way of TCRdb, which keeps in-frame sequences with V and J called. Part of the clones is missing from these tables; in studies checked, under half for an unresolved V gene and the rest for unknown reasons. The sample yields 100,000 or so clones; around 94% were counted once. About 0.6% of the sample rests with the top ten. Sequenced sample: Tregs sorted from blood. The source is a human donor in good health.

The chain carries TRBV5-1 and TRBJ1-2; perhaps TRBD1 as D (5 bases). The CDR3 runs to 14 residues. V gave up 4 bases and J gave up 5 bases, with 15 bases separating them. The germline gives CDR1 SGHRS, CDR2 YFSETQ. In DNA form, the CDR3 reads TGCGCCAGCAGCGAAACAGGAAGAGCTTATGGCTACACCTTC. Its protein product is CASSETGRAYGYTF.

Worth noting for this clone: Germline is not matched at one junction end, which may reflect a read error. The rearrangement links TRBV10-1 to TRBJ2-2; D is perhaps TRBD1 or TRBD2 (5 bases each). Looked up from germline, CDR1 is WNHNN and CDR2 is SYGVQD (reference sequence). CDR3 length equals 12 residues. The CDR3 is CASSGGSRGAVF. In nucleotides, the CDR3 is TGCGCCAGCAGTGGGGGGAGTCGGGGAGCTGTTTTT.

The V call is TRBV27, the J call TRBJ2-3, with TRBD1 identical over 7 bases. The CDR3 loop spans 16 amino acids. Per the germline V gene, CDR1 is MNHEY and CDR2 is SMNVEV (reference sequence). Unmatched junction bases numbered 11, after V lost 3 bases and J lost 5 bases. Here the CDR3 reads CASSFKTGVRRDTQYF. Here the CDR3 DNA reads TGTGCCAGCAGTTTCAAAACAGGGGTTAGGAGAGATACGCAGTATTTT.

The chain couples TRBV2 to TRBJ1-5; D is undetermined. This CDR3 contains 17 residues. V was shortened by 7 bases and J by 0 bases, with 19 bases between the two germline ends. Germline V CDR1 and CDR2: SNHLY, FYNNEI. Here the CDR3 reads CASKKIETQLSNQPQHF. The CDR3, as DNA: TGTGCCAGCAAAAAGATCGAGACACAACTTAGCAATCAGCCCCAGCATTTT.

This chain uses TRBV27 with TRBJ1-5; no definite D call. CDR1 MNHEY and CDR2 SMNVEV come from the germline V gene (reference sequence). V was clipped by 9 bases and J by 0 bases, with 18 bases between them. The CDR3 has 16 amino acids. Written as DNA, the CDR3 is TGTGCCAGTGGGCCGCTATCTTACCTTAGCAATCAGCCCCAGCATTTT. Protein sequence: CASGPLSYLSNQPQHF.

The CDR3, as DNA: TGTGCCAGCTCACCGACAGGGGTTGATCAGCCCCAGCATTTT. Its translation is CASSPTGVDQPQHF. The chain has TRBV18 and TRBJ1-5, with 8 bases fitting TRBD1. This CDR3 region has 14 residues. Germline CDR1 and CDR2: KGHSH and LQKENI. The V and J ends lost 3 bases and 5 bases, in that order; junction bases with no gene match: 3.

The gene calls are TRBV5-1 and TRBJ2-3; weak D call: TRBD2 (7 bases). Trimming shortened V by 6 bases and J by 4 bases, and 18 bases separated the two germline ends. This CDR3 contains 15 residues. From germline, CDR1 is SGHRS and CDR2 YFSETQ. CDR3 region: CASTLGGGGADTQYF. The CDR3, as DNA: TGCGCCAGCACCCTTGGTGGAGGGGGGGCAGATACGCAGTATTTT.

This clone was seen just once. This chain connects TRBV19 to TRBJ2-6; maybe TRBD2 (6 bases). V lost 7 bases and J lost 2, with 15 bases in between. The CDR3 loop spans 16 amino acids. CDR1 and CDR2 from the germline V gene are LNHDA and SQIVND (reference sequence). This CDR3 reads CASKEISGAGANVLTF. CDR3 bases: TGTGCCAGTAAAGAGATTTCGGGAGCTGGGGCCAACGTCCTGACTTTC.

The chain employs TRBV19 and TRBJ1-2; TRBD1 matches at 8 bases. The germline V gene has CDR1 LNHDA and CDR2 SQIVND (reference sequence). The CDR3 is made up of 13 amino acids. J lost 8 bases, V lost 8 bases, and 10 bases had no gene match. DNA for the CDR3: TGTGCCAGTCGGTACCTGACAGGGGAAGGCTACACCTTC. Translation: CASRYLTGEGYTF.

The gene calls are TRBV15 and TRBJ2-3, with no clear D. The CDR3 spans 14 residues. Germline V CDR1 and CDR2: LNHNV, YYDKDF (reference sequence). Trimming took 7 bases from V and 5 from J, leaving 16 bases between them. The CDR3 spells CATKLGPGVDTQYF. CDR3 coding DNA: TGTGCCACCAAGCTAGGGCCTGGGGTAGATACGCAGTATTTT.

CDR3 sequence reads: CSAPDSPEAFF. The CDR3 region has the DNA TGCAGTGCCCCGGACAGCCCTGAAGCTTTCTTT. The chain employs TRBV20-1 and TRBJ1-1, with a tentative D call TRBD1 (6 bases). Germline V CDR1 and CDR2: DFQATT, SNEGSKA (reference sequence). CDR3 size: 11 residues. V was trimmed by 6 bases and J by 6 bases, leaving 11 bases between them.

The gene calls are TRBV5-4 and TRBJ2-3; 7 nucleotides match TRBD2. The CDR3 extends over 17 amino acids. V shed 2 bases and J 0 bases; nucleotides not matched to a gene: 9. CDR1 is SGHNT and CDR2 is YYREEE in the germline V gene (reference sequence). The CDR3 loop is CASSFPSGLTSTDTQYF. The CDR3 nucleotides are TGTGCCAGCAGCTTTCCTAGCGGACTAACTAGCACAGATACGCAGTATTTT.

V usage is TRBV5-1 and J usage is TRBJ2-1; no definite D call. This CDR3 is 15 amino acids long. The germline V and J ends were trimmed by 4 bases and 8 bases, with 19 bases remaining between them. Germline CDR1 SGHRS, CDR2 YFSETQ. The CDR3 DNA reads as TGCGCCAGCAGCAATCGACAAAATAGGGATTATGAGCAGTTCTTC. Its translation: CASSNRQNRDYEQFF. Based on the CDR3 plus reference TRBV5-1 and TRBJ2-1, the full variable domain is KAGVTQTPRYLIKTRGQQVTLSCSPISGHRSVSWYQQTPGQGLQFLFEYFSETQRNKGNFPGRFSGRQFSNSRSEMNVSTLELGDSALYLCASSNRQNRDYEQFFGPGTRLTVL.

This chain joins TRBV4-1 and TRBJ2-7; D ambiguous. The germline V gene encodes CDR1 MGHRA and CDR2 YSYEKL. The CDR3 runs to 16 residues. The V gene lost 3 bases and the J gene lost 2 bases, with 17 bases spanning the gap. The CDR3 DNA reads TGCGCCAGCAGCCATATACTCCCTAGTGGGACCTACGAGCAGTACTTC. Translated, it gives CASSHILPSGTYEQYF.